This T cell receptor beta chain derives from a study of CD8+CD57+ T cells in acquired aplastic anemia. Study information: CD4+ and CD8+ cells, once sorted, gave DNA averaging roughly 3 ug.

It was genomic DNA that served as the template for profiling TCR beta VDJ and CDR3. Each CDR3 protein gets one entry after TCRdb re-called the reads with MiXCR. Here the sample spans 90,000 to 150,000 distinct CDR3 sequences, 55% to 60% being singletons. Findings and caveats of the study: Patients shared 25 to 30 CD8+ CDR3 sequences with controls. Patients showed no significant difference from controls in CD8+ Simpson's diversity.

CD8+CD57+ cell expansion had been shown by flow cytometry in patients chosen for sequencing. V lost 5 bases and J lost 1, with 19 bases in between. Germline V CDR1 and CDR2: SEHNR, FQNEAQ (reference sequence). This CDR3 region has 17 residues. This clonotype was observed many times. The antigen remains undetermined. The source of this sequence is a human donor with aplastic anemia. The chain links TRBV7-9 to TRBJ2-3; a weak D match, TRBD2 (5 bases). Input material: sorted CD4+, CD8+, or CD8+CD57+ T cells (not recorded which) from PBMCs. The CDR3 protein is CASSPTLVPLRTDTQYF. As DNA, the CDR3 is TGTGCCAGCAGCCCGACACTAGTGCCCTTACGCACAGATACGCAGTATTTT.